The rows below give T cell receptor beta chains drawn from one sample of a study of T cell responses to AZD1222 COVID-19 vaccine. Measured with immunoSEQ multiplex PCR; TCRdb has only the in-frame clones, and not every one. The table lists roughly 130,000 clones, roughly 90% of them singletons, with around 5% in the top ten. This specimen consisted of peripheral blood, obtained on day 0 of AZD1222 vaccination. These receptors came from an adult in good health. Both conserved end residues are part of each CDR3. A D gene is named only where the DNA matches it firmly. Size is stated for part of the rows, as once, few or many counts, or as a class when the clone is expanded.

size	D	V	J	CDR3	DNA
few	-	TRBV6-4	TRBJ2-3	CASSDSSSTDTQYF	TGTGCCAGCAGTGACTCTAGTAGCACAGATACGCAGTATTTT
-	-	TRBV18	TRBJ2-1	CASSPIWTDNEQFF	TGTGCCAGCTCACCGATCTGGACAGACAATGAGCAGTTCTTC
-	-	TRBV6-5	TRBJ1-6	CASSSNAGSTSPLHF	TGTGCCAGCAGTTCGAACGCAGGAAGCACATCACCCCTCCACTTT
-	-	TRBV28	TRBJ2-6	CASSQSHRAGANVLTF	TGTGCCAGCAGCCAAAGCCACAGGGCTGGGGCCAACGTCCTGACTTTC
-	TRBD1	TRBV4-2	TRBJ1-6	CASSQNSGTVNSPLHF	TGTGCCAGCAGCCAAAACTCCGGGACAGTTAATTCACCCCTCCACTTT
-	-	TRBV28	TRBJ2-7	CASSFDADASYEQYF	TGTGCCAGCAGTTTCGATGCAGACGCATCCTACGAGCAGTACTTC
few	-	TRBV19	TRBJ1-3	CASSIDPRTQPGNTIYF	TGTGCCAGTAGTATAGACCCCAGGACACAGCCTGGAAACACCATATATTTT
-	-	TRBV13	TRBJ2-5	CASSSGVGETQYF	TGTGCCAGCAGCTCCGGGGTGGGAGAGACCCAGTACTTC
-	-	TRBV29-1	TRBJ1-5	CSVAAGINQPQHF	TGCAGCGTTGCGGCAGGAATAAATCAGCCCCAGCATTTT
-	TRBD1	TRBV30	TRBJ1-1	CACWGFGGQGADTEAFF	TGTGCCTGTTGGGGTTTCGGGGGACAGGGGGCGGACACTGAAGCTTTCTTT
-	-	TRBV6-5	TRBJ1-2	CASSYNRAGINYGYTF	TGTGCCAGCAGTTATAACAGGGCAGGGATTAACTATGGCTACACCTTC
-	-	TRBV5-4	TRBJ1-3	CASGVGHQSGGNTIYF	TGTGCCAGCGGCGTAGGACACCAATCGGGAGGAAACACCATATATTTT
-	-	TRBV3-1/TRBV3-2	TRBJ2-3	CASSLLGDTQYF	TGTGCCAGCAGTCTGCTCGGGGATACGCAGTATTTT
once	TRBD1	TRBV19	TRBJ1-1	CASGDRRAEAFF	TGTGCCAGTGGGGACAGGAGAGCTGAAGCTTTCTTT
-	TRBD1	TRBV19	TRBJ1-2	CASSNRTGRYGYTF	TGTGCCAGTAGTAACCGGACAGGGCGATATGGCTACACCTTC
-	TRBD1	TRBV19	TRBJ2-7	CASSTTGKDAEQYF	TGTGCCAGTAGCACGACAGGGAAGGACGCCGAGCAGTACTTC
-	-	TRBV7-2	TRBJ1-1	CASSLEGQGITEAFF	TGTGCCAGCAGCTTAGAAGGGCAGGGCATCACTGAAGCTTTCTTT
-	TRBD1	TRBV6-1	TRBJ1-1	CASSEDRGLTEAFF	TGTGCCAGCAGTGAGGACAGGGGGTTGACTGAAGCTTTCTTT
-	-	TRBV6-5	TRBJ1-5	CASSGLFNQPQHF	TGTGCCAGCAGCGGACTGTTCAATCAGCCCCAGCATTTT
-	-	TRBV27	TRBJ2-7	CASSRGGRVAYEQYF	TGTGCCAGCTCCCGCGGTGGCAGGGTAGCCTACGAGCAGTACTTC
-	-	TRBV28	TRBJ2-7	CASSLSLGNPYEQYF	TGTGCCAGCAGTTTATCCCTCGGGAACCCCTACGAGCAGTACTTC
-	TRBD1	TRBV15	TRBJ2-5	CATRARDRGFGLHF	TGTGCCACCAGGGCCCGGGACAGGGGGTTTGGTCTTCACTTC
-	TRBD1	TRBV7-3	TRBJ1-3	CASIPGQGDLISTSGNTIYF	TGTGCCAGCATACCGGGACAGGGGGATCTCATCAGTACCTCTGGAAACACCATATATTTT
-	-	TRBV6-2/TRBV6-3	TRBJ1-2	CASSYSTGLEGYTF	TGTGCCAGCAGTTACTCCACAGGGCTGGAAGGCTACACCTTC